This TCR beta chain was sequenced during a study of cytomegalovirus exposure and HLA in healthy donors. Study findings and constraints: Information on immune exposure was restricted to one variable (CMV serostatus).

The PCR used 60 Vbeta and 13 Jbeta primers. Profiling relied on immunoSEQ multiplex PCR, and the TCRdb table lists in-frame clones only, not all of them. The data contain under 200,000 clones, 85% of them seen just once; the ten biggest clones take up approximately 2.1%. The ends lost 5 bases at V and 4 bases at J; junction bases unmatched: 7. This CDR3 contains 15 residues. The germline gives CDR1 MDHEN, CDR2 SYDVKM. A note on this clone: What it binds is unknown. The sample holds other DNA sequences that translate to the same CDR3.

The chain is built from TRBV28 and TRBJ2-1, with 8 bases matching TRBD2. The sequencing sample was made of PBMCs. The sequence was collected from a woman in her 50s in good health and CMV-seronegative. The CDR3 sequence: CASSPQREPYNEQFF. The CDR3 DNA reads as TGTGCCAGCAGTCCCCAGCGGGAGCCATACAATGAGCAGTTCTTC. Full variable domain (missing parts from reference TRBV28 and TRBJ2-1): DVKVTQSSRYLVKRTGEKVFLECVQDMDHENMFWYRQDPGLGLRLIYFSYDVKMKEKGDIPEGYSVSREKKERFSLILESASTNQTSMYLCASSPQREPYNEQFFGPGTRLTVL.